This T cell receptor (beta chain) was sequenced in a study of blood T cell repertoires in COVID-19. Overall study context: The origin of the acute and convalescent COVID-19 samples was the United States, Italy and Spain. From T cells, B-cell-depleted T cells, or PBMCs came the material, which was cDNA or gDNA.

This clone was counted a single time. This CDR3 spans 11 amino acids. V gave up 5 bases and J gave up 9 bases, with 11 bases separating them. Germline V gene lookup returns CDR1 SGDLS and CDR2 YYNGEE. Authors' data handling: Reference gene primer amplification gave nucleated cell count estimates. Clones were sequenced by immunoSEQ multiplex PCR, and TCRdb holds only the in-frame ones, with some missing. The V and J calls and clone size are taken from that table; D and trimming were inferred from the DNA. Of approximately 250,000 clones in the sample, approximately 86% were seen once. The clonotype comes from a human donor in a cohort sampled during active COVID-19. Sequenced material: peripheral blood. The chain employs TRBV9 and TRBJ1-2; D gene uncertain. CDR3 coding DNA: TGTGCCAGCAGTACCCTGAGAAGCTACACCTTC. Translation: CASSTLRSYTF.